One sample yielded the 23 T cell receptor beta chains listed below, sequenced in a study of molecular identifiers for immune sequencing clone quantification. MiXCR, run by TCRdb on the PCR reads, gives a single entry per CDR3 protein. The table records 37,000 or so distinct CDR3 sequences, about 18% of them present only once. Sequencing input: naive CD8+ T cells from blood, with Jurkat cell RNA spiked in. Sample subset: FACS-sorted CD8+CD4-CCR7+CD45RA+ naive T cells. The source is a human donor in good health. Some libraries in this study had Jurkat cell RNA spiked in.

This clonotype was seen at least ten times. The chain joins TRBV18 to TRBJ2-1; 11 bases match TRBD1. V shed 0 bases and J 5 bases; nucleotides not matched to a gene: 9. Germline values: CDR1 KGHSH, CDR2 LQKENI. The CDR3 length is 18 residues. For the CDR3, the DNA is TGTGCCAGCTCACCACCGCTCCCGGGACAGGGGGGAAACAATGAGCAGTTCTTC. Its translation is CASSPPLPGQGGNNEQFF.

This clonotype was recorded at least ten times. The gene calls are TRBV24-1 and TRBJ2-6; D call uncertain. The CDR3 is made up of 13 amino acids. Between the trimmed V and J ends, which lost 8 bases and 2 bases, there was a span of 6 bases. Germline CDR1 is KGHDR and CDR2 is SFDVKD. CDR3 coding DNA: TGTGCCACCATGGGCGCTGGGGCCAACGTCCTGACTTTC. This translates into CATMGAGANVLTF.

This clonotype was detected ten times or more. The V and J genes are TRBV7-2 and TRBJ2-7; tentatively, D is TRBD2 (5 bases). Trimming took off 1 base at V and 3 bases at J, with 10 bases between the two ends. There are 14 residues in the CDR3. Germline-derived CDR1 and CDR2 are SGHTA and FQGNSA. CDR3 nucleotides: TGTGCCAGCAGCTTAGTATCGGGGAGCTACGAGCAGTACTTC. This sequence encodes CASSLVSGSYEQYF.

In this sample, this clonotype turned up many times. The chain joins TRBV27 to TRBJ2-3, with D perhaps assigned TRBD1 or TRBD2 (5 bases each). V was trimmed by 4 bases and J by 1 base, leaving 12 bases between them. Germline V CDR1 and CDR2: MNHEY, SMNVEV (reference sequence). This CDR3 has 15 residues. The CDR3 loop reads CASSWGKGGTDTQYF. The CDR3 DNA follows: TGTGCCAGCAGTTGGGGGAAGGGCGGCACAGATACGCAGTATTTT.

The chain employs TRBV18 and TRBJ1-1; D gene unclear. CDR3 length: 15 residues. The V gene's germline CDR1 is KGHSH and CDR2 LQKENI. The V and J ends lost 1 base and 1 base respectively, with 10 bases between them. The CDR3 reads CASSPLEGENTEAFF. DNA for the CDR3: TGTGCCAGCTCACCACTCGAGGGAGAGAACACTGAAGCTTTCTTT.

As to this clonotype: A clone one base away is much larger, so this may be a read error. This chain joins TRBV6-2 or TRBV6-3 and TRBJ2-7; D gene unclear. Germline V gene sequence: CDR1 MNHEY, CDR2 SVGEGT. This CDR3 region has 12 residues. Trimming took 6 bases from V and 6 from J, leaving 12 bases between them. The CDR3 DNA follows: TGTGCCAGCAGGTATCTCACCGCCGAGCAGTACTTC. It translates to CASRYLTAEQYF.

At least ten counts were recorded for this clonotype. The CDR3 sequence: CASSTDRYSGNTIYF. As DNA, the CDR3 is TGTGCCAGCAGCACAGACAGATACTCTGGAAACACCATATATTTT. This chain uses TRBV7-9 with TRBJ1-3, with D possibly matching TRBD1 (5 bases). Trimming pared 5 bases from V and 0 bases from J, leaving 11 bases between. The CDR3 consists of 15 residues. Germline V lookup: CDR1 SEHNR, CDR2 FQNEAQ (reference sequence).

As to this clonotype: It may be a read error: a sequence one base away is much more abundant. The chain combines TRBV9 with TRBJ2-1, with D perhaps matching TRBD2 (5 bases). The CDR3 totals 12 residues. Germline assignment: CDR1 SGDLS and CDR2 YYNGEE. The CDR3 DNA reads TGTGCCAGCAGCGTCGACTACAATGAGCGGTTCTTC. This codes for CASSVDYNERFF.

This clonotype came up many times. The J gene is TRBJ2-7, the V gene TRBV28; D is perhaps TRBD1 (6 bases). The CDR3 is made up of 14 amino acids. The germline V gene has CDR1 MDHEN and CDR2 SYDVKM. Trimming took 10 bases from V and 4 from J, leaving 20 bases between them. CDR3 sequence: CAIANRVYNYEQYF. DNA of the CDR3: TGTGCCATAGCGAACAGGGTTTACAATTACGAGCAGTACTTC.

This clonotype was observed at least ten times. The chain combines TRBV5-1 with TRBJ2-4; no clear D. The CDR3 extends over 14 amino acids. Germline loops: CDR1 SGHRS, CDR2 YFSETQ. Trimming cost V 1 base and J 2 bases, with 7 bases left between them. CDR3 loop: CASSLSQSKNIQYF. The CDR3 DNA is TGCGCCAGCAGCTTGTCGCAATCCAAAAACATTCAGTACTTC.

Worth noting for this clonotype: Relative to the germline gene, one junction end is altered; a read error may explain this. The chain carries TRBV6-6 and TRBJ2-3; D perhaps matches TRBD2 (6 bases). Germline V gene lookup returns CDR1 MNHNY and CDR2 SVGAGI (reference sequence). CDR3 length: 12 amino acids. CDR3 DNA sequence: TGTGCCAGCAGCTCCAGCAAGCAGGAGGGGCATTTT. This sequence encodes CASSSSKQEGHF.

Only a few counts were recorded for this clonotype. CDR3 loop: CASSQAPDRIDGYTF. The CDR3, as DNA: TGTGCCAGCAGCCAGGCACCGGACAGGATCGATGGCTACACCTTC. V gene TRBV14 combines with J gene TRBJ1-2; the match to TRBD1 covers 7 bases. Germline V lookup: CDR1 SGHDN, CDR2 FVKESK. The CDR3 has 15 amino acids. The trim removed 3 bases at V and 6 bases at J, leaving 10 bases unmatched.

The table lists this clonotype with many counts. V gene TRBV29-1 combines with J gene TRBJ1-1; D ambiguous. This CDR3 comprises 11 residues. V lost 0 bases and J lost 6, with 5 bases in between. Germline V gene sequence: CDR1 SQVTM, CDR2 ANQGSEA. The CDR3 is CSVEEVSEAFF. CDR3 DNA sequence: TGCAGCGTTGAAGAGGTCTCTGAAGCTTTCTTT.

This clonotype was observed many times. The V call is TRBV7-7, the J call TRBJ2-3, with a tentative D call TRBD2 (6 bases). The CDR3 covers 14 residues. In germline, CDR1 is SSHAT, CDR2 FNYEAQ (reference sequence). Trimming took 3 bases from V and 2 from J, leaving 9 bases between them. The DNA for the CDR3 is TGTGCCAGCAGCTTCGGCGGGATCACAGATACGCAGTATTTT. Protein sequence: CASSFGGITDTQYF.

This clonotype has at least ten counts. This chain joins TRBV7-9 and TRBJ2-7; 8 bases fit TRBD1. The CDR3 has 14 residues. Germline V lookup: CDR1 SEHNR, CDR2 FQNEAQ (reference sequence). V was clipped by 1 base and J by 5 bases; unmatched bases: 4. The CDR3 DNA reads TGTGCCAGCAGCTTAGGGACAGGGATCGACGAGCAGTACTTC. Amino acids: CASSLGTGIDEQYF. Full variable domain (remainder filled in from reference TRBV7-9 and TRBJ2-7): DTGVSQNPRHKITKRGQNVTFRCDPISEHNRLYWYRQTLGQGPEFLTYFQNEAQLEKSRLLSDRFSAERPKGSFSTLEIQRTEQGDSAMYLCASSLGTGIDEQYFGPGTRLTVT.

This clonotype showed up many times. The rearrangement links TRBV29-1 to TRBJ2-7; TRBD1 might be the D (6 bases). This CDR3 has 14 amino acids. V lost 1 base, J lost 3 bases, and 13 bases lay in between. The germline gives CDR1 SQVTM, CDR2 ANQGSEA. The CDR3 spells CSVEAGQPNYEQYF. The DNA for the CDR3 is TGCAGCGTTGAAGCCGGACAGCCTAACTACGAGCAGTACTTC.

In this sample, this clonotype turned up once. A much larger clone differs by one base, so this may be a read error. The chain links TRBV7-6 to TRBJ2-3; D gene unclear. CDR1 SGHVS and CDR2 FNYEAQ come from the germline V gene. This CDR3 region has 15 residues. CDR3 DNA sequence: TGTGCCGGCAGCTTAGGAGTCGGAGTGGCAGATACGCAGTATTTT. This codes for CAGSLGVGVADTQYF.

As concerns this clonotype: A much larger clone lies a single base off, so this may be a read error. The chain carries TRBV7-6 and TRBJ1-4; the D is unclear. V shed 5 bases and J shed 3 bases, with 10 bases lying between them. CDR1 is SGHVS, CDR2 FNYEAQ, per germline. The CDR3 runs 14 residues. CDR3 region: CASSPGLANEKLFF. CDR3 sequence (DNA): TGTGCCAGCAGCCCGGGATTGGCTAATGAAAAACTGTTTTTT. The full variable domain, in which reference TRBV7-6 and TRBJ1-4 provide the parts outside the CDR3, is GAGVSQSPRYKVTKRGQDVALRCDPISGHVSLYWYRQALGQGPEFLTYFNYEAQQDKSGLPNDRFSAERPEGSISTLTIQRTEQRDSAMYRCASSPGLANEKLFFGSGTQLSVL.

This clonotype appeared many times. J is TRBJ2-1 and V is TRBV20-1, with 8 bases identical to TRBD2. Germline V gene sequence: CDR1 DFQATT, CDR2 SNEGSKA (reference sequence). The CDR3 extends over 14 amino acids. Unmatched junction bases numbered 12, after V lost 4 bases and J lost 10 bases. CDR3: CSAIPPGGPWEQFF. CDR3 in DNA: TGCAGTGCTATCCCCCCGGGAGGGCCTTGGGAGCAGTTCTTC.

About this clonotype itself: This could be a read error, since a much larger clone is one nucleotide away. The rearrangement links TRBV20-1 to TRBJ2-2; either TRBD1 or TRBD2 may supply D (5 bases each). Looked up from germline, CDR1 is DFQATT and CDR2 is SNEGSKA (reference sequence). The CDR3 sequence is 16 residues long. The CDR3 spells CSARGNLGVHTGELVF. The CDR3 bases are TGCAGTGCTAGAGGCAATTTAGGGGTCCACACCGGGGAGCTGGTTTTT.

This clonotype has ten or more counts. The gene calls are TRBV24-1 and TRBJ2-5; 7 bases align to TRBD1. V was clipped by 0 bases and J by 13 bases; unmatched bases: 7. This CDR3 is 13 amino acids long. The V gene's germline CDR1 is KGHDR and CDR2 SFDVKD. As DNA, the CDR3 is TGTGCCACCAGTGATTTGTCCCCGACAGGGCTGTACTTC. Translated, it gives CATSDLSPTGLYF.

This clonotype was counted ten times or more. V gene TRBV7-9 combines with J gene TRBJ2-2; D not certain. CDR1 and CDR2 (germline): SEHNR, FQNEAQ (reference sequence). The CDR3 consists of 15 residues. V was cut by 1 base and J by 4 bases, with 10 bases left in between. CDR3 protein: CASSLVFPSTGELFF. CDR3 coding DNA: TGTGCCAGCAGCTTAGTGTTCCCAAGCACCGGGGAGCTGTTTTTT.

This clonotype showed up many times. The gene calls are TRBV15 and TRBJ2-1; D unresolved. Germline CDR1 LNHNV, CDR2 YYDKDF (reference sequence). V gave up 3 bases and J gave up 9 bases, with 9 bases separating them. This CDR3 contains 12 residues. The CDR3 loop reads CATSSNVGEQFF. Here the CDR3 DNA reads TGTGCCACCAGCAGCAACGTGGGTGAGCAGTTCTTC.